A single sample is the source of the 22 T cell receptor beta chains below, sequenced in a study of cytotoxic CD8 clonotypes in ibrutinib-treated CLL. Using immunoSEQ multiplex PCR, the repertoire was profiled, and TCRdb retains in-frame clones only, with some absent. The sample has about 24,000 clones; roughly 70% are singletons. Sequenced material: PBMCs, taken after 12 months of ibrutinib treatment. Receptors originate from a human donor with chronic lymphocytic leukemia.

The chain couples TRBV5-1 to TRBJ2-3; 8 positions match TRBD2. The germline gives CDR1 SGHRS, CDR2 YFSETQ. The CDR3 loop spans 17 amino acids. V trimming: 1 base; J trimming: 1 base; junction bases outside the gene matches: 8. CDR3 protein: CASSLLAGNLGTDTQYF. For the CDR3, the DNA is TGCGCCAGCAGCTTGTTAGCGGGGAATTTGGGCACAGATACGCAGTATTTT.

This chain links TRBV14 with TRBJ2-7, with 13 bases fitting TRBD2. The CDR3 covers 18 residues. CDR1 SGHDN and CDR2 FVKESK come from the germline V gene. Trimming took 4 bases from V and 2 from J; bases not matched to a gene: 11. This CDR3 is CASSPVSRLAGGPYEQYF. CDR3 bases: TGTGCCAGCAGCCCAGTTTCCCGACTAGCGGGGGGACCCTACGAGCAGTACTTC.

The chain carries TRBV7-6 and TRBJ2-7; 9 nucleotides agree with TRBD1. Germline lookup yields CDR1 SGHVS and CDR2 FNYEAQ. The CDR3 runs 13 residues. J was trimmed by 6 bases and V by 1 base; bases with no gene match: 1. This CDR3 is CASSLGQGGEQYF. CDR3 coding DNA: TGTGCCAGCAGCTTAGGACAGGGGGGCGAGCAGTACTTC.

This chain's CDR3 is CASSLQQGGWGYTF. DNA of the CDR3: TGCGCCAGCAGCTTGCAACAGGGAGGTTGGGGCTACACCTTC. This chain joins TRBV5-1 and TRBJ1-2; D is perhaps TRBD1 (6 bases). V dropped 1 base and J dropped 8 bases, with 15 bases sitting between them. Germline lookup yields CDR1 SGHRS and CDR2 YFSETQ. There are 14 residues in the CDR3.

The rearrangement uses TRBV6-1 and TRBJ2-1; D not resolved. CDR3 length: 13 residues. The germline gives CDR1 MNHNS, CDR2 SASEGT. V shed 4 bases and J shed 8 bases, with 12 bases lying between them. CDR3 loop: CASSVVGFDEQFF. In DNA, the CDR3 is TGTGCCAGCAGTGTGGTGGGGTTCGATGAGCAGTTCTTC.

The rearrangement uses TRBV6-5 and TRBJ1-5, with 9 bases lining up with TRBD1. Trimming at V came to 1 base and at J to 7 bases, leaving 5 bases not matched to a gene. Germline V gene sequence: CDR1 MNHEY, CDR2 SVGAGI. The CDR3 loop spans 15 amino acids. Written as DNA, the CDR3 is TGTGCCAGCAGTTACTGGGACAGGGACGGGCAGCCCCAGCATTTT. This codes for CASSYWDRDGQPQHF.

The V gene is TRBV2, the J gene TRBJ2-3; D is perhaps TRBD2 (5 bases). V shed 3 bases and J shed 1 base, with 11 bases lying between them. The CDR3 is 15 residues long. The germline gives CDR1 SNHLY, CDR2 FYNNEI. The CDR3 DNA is TGTGCCAGCAGTGACCCGAGGGCGGGCACAGATACGCAGTATTTT. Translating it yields CASSDPRAGTDTQYF.

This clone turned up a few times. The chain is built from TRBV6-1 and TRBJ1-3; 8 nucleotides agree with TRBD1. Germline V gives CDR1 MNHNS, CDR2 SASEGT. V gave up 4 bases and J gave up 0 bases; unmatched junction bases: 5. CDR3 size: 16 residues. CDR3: CASSGTGQSSGNTIYF. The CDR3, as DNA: TGTGCCAGCAGTGGGACAGGGCAGTCCTCTGGAAACACCATATATTTT.

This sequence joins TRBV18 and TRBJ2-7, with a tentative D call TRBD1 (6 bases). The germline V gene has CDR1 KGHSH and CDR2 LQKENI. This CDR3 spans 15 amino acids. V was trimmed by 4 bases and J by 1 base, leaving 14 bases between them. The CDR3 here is CASSQTTGNSYEQYF. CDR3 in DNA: TGTGCCAGCTCACAGACAACAGGGAATTCCTACGAGCAGTACTTC.

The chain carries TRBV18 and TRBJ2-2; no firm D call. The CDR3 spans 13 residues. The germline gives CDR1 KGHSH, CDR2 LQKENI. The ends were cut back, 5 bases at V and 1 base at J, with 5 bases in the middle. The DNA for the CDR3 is TGTGCCAGCTCAGAGCAGAACACCGGGGAGCTGTTTTTT. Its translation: CASSEQNTGELFF.

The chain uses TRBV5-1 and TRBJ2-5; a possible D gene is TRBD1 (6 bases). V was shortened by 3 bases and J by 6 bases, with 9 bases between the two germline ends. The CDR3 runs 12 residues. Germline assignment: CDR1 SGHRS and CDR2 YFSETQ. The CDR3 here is CASSSGTQTQYF. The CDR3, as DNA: TGCGCCAGCAGCTCCGGGACACAGACCCAGTACTTC. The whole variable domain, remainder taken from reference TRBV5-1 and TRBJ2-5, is KAGVTQTPRYLIKTRGQQVTLSCSPISGHRSVSWYQQTPGQGLQFLFEYFSETQRNKGNFPGRFSGRQFSNSRSEMNVSTLELGDSALYLCASSSGTQTQYFGPGTRLLVL.

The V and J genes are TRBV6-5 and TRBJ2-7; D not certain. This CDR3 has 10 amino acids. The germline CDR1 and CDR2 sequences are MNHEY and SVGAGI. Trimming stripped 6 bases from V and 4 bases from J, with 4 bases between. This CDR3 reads CASRLYEQYF. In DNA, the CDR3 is TGTGCCAGCAGGCTATACGAGCAGTACTTC.

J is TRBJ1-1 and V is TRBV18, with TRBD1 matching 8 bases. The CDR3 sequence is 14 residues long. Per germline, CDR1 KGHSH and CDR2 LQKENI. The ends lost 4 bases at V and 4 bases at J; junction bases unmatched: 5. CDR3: CASSQGQGTTEAFF. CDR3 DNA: TGTGCCAGCTCACAAGGACAGGGTACCACTGAAGCTTTCTTT.

The CDR3 spells CSVRRRRQGGQTGYEQYF. The CDR3 region has the DNA TGCAGCGTTAGGAGAAGGAGACAGGGGGGCCAAACGGGCTACGAGCAGTACTTC. J is TRBJ2-7 and V is TRBV29-1, with 9 bases matching TRBD1. Germline CDR1 and CDR2: SQVTM and ANQGSEA. The CDR3 sequence is 18 residues long. The V segment lost 5 bases and the J segment 3 bases; nucleotides outside the gene matches: 20.

CDR3 protein: CASSPGQGRNQPQHF. The CDR3 DNA reads as TGTGCCAGCTCACCAGGGCAGGGGCGGAATCAGCCCCAGCATTTT. The rearrangement joins TRBV18 to TRBJ1-5, with D possibly matching TRBD1 (6 bases). Germline loops: CDR1 KGHSH, CDR2 LQKENI. The ends were cut back, 2 bases at V and 4 bases at J, with 12 bases in the middle. The CDR3 spans 15 residues. The full variable domain, rest sourced from reference TRBV18 and TRBJ1-5, is NAGVMQNPRHLVRRRGQEARLRCSPMKGHSHVYWYRQLPEEGLKFMVYLQKENIIDESGMPKERFSAEFPKEGPSILRIQQVVRGDSAAYFCASSPGQGRNQPQHFGDGTRLSIL.

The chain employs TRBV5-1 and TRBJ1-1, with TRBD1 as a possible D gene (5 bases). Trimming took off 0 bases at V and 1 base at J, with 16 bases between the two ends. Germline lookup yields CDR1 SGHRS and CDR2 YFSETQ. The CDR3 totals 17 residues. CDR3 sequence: CASSLEEVGGWNTEAFF. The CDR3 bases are TGCGCCAGCAGCTTGGAGGAGGTCGGGGGATGGAACACTGAAGCTTTCTTT. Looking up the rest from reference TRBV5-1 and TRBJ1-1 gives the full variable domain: KAGVTQTPRYLIKTRGQQVTLSCSPISGHRSVSWYQQTPGQGLQFLFEYFSETQRNKGNFPGRFSGRQFSNSRSEMNVSTLELGDSALYLCASSLEEVGGWNTEAFFGQGTRLTVV.

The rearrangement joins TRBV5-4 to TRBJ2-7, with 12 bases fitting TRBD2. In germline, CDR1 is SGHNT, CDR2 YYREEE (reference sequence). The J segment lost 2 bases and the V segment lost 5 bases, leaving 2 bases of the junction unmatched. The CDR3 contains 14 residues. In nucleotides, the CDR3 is TGTGCCAGCAGTCGGACTAGCGGGGCCTACGAGCAGTACTTC. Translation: CASSRTSGAYEQYF.

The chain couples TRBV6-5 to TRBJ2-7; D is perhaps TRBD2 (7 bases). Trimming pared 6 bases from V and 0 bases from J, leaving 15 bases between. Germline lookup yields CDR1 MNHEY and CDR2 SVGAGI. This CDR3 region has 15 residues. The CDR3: CASSRGGFSSYEQYF. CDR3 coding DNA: TGTGCCAGCAGCCGCGGGGGCTTTAGCTCCTACGAGCAGTACTTC.

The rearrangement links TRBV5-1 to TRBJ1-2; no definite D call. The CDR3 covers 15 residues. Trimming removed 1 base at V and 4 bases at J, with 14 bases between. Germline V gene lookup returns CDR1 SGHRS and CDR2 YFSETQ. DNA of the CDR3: TGCGCCAGCAGCTTGCAAGGGTTGAGTGCCTATGGCTACACCTTC. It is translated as CASSLQGLSAYGYTF.

CDR3 protein: CASSLGQGPVYEQYF. CDR3 nucleotide sequence: TGTGCCAGCAGCCTCGGACAGGGGCCAGTCTACGAGCAGTACTTC. This sequence joins TRBV7-2 and TRBJ2-7; 9 positions agree with TRBD1. From germline, CDR1 is SGHTA and CDR2 FQGNSA. CDR3 size: 15 residues. The J segment lost 3 bases and the V segment lost 5 bases, leaving 8 bases of the junction unmatched.

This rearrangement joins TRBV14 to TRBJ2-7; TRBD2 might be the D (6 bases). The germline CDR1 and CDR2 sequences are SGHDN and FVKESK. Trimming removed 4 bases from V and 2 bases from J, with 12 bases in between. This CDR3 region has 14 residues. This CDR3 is CASSRTGGTYEQYF. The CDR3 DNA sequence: TGTGCCAGCAGCCGGACCGGGGGTACCTACGAGCAGTACTTC.

The CDR3 DNA is TGTGCCAGCAGCTTATACAGGGATAACACTGAAGCTTTCTTT. Translation gives CASSLYRDNTEAFF. The V gene is TRBV7-8, the J gene TRBJ1-1, with D tentatively TRBD1 (6 bases). Germline V gene lookup returns CDR1 SGHVS and CDR2 FQNEAQ. V shed 2 bases and J shed 2 bases, with 9 bases lying between them. This CDR3 spans 14 amino acids.